This entry lists 28 T cell receptor beta chains sequenced from one sample in a study of blood T cell repertoires in COVID-19. TCRdb keeps only in-frame clones here, not all; method: immunoSEQ multiplex PCR. The sample consists of some 200,000 clones, around 82% of them appearing once. The specimen sequenced was peripheral blood. These receptors were collected from a woman in her 70s with acute or convalescent COVID-19.

This clone was counted between two and nine times. V usage is TRBV6-5 and J usage is TRBJ2-7; 8 nucleotides agree with TRBD2. J gave up 6 bases and V 6 bases, and 13 bases lay outside the gene matches. The CDR3 spans 15 residues. In germline, CDR1 is MNHEY, CDR2 SVGAGI. This chain's CDR3 is CASRASGGPLLEQYF. For the CDR3, the DNA is TGTGCCAGCAGGGCGTCGGGAGGGCCCCTCCTCGAGCAGTACTTC.

This clone was counted a single time. This chain links TRBV6-5 with TRBJ2-3; 7 bases are a match to TRBD2. The CDR3 is made up of 14 amino acids. The V gene end was trimmed by 7 bases and the J gene end by 5 bases; junction bases not matched to a gene: 9. CDR1 is MNHEY, CDR2 SVGAGI, per germline. The CDR3 sequence is CASTWEGRRDTQYF. The CDR3 DNA is TGTGCCAGCACGTGGGAGGGCCGTAGAGATACGCAGTATTTT.

The CDR3 is CASSPRTSGRAADTQYF. CDR3 bases: TGTGCCAGCAGTCCCCGGACTAGCGGGAGGGCCGCAGATACGCAGTATTTT. The chain links TRBV27 to TRBJ2-3; 15 positions agree with TRBD2. CDR3 length: 17 residues. The ends lost 5 bases at V and 4 bases at J; junction bases unmatched: 7. Germline V lookup: CDR1 MNHEY, CDR2 SMNVEV (reference sequence).

The sample holds one count of this clone. The chain is built from TRBV2 and TRBJ2-5, with 9 bases aligning to TRBD1. The CDR3 has 15 residues. V dropped 5 bases and J dropped 4; count of bases not matched to a gene: 8. Germline CDR1 and CDR2: SNHLY and FYNNEI. The CDR3 nucleotides are TGTGCCAGCAGTAGAGACAGGACAGGGGTAGAGACCCAGTACTTC. This codes for CASSRDRTGVETQYF.

This chain uses TRBV27 with TRBJ2-1; 11 nucleotides match TRBD2. This CDR3 comprises 18 residues. Germline V gene lookup returns CDR1 MNHEY and CDR2 SMNVEV (reference sequence). The V and J ends lost 1 base and 4 bases, in that order; junction bases with no gene match: 9. CDR3 region: CASSLLLAGEGAYNEQFF. CDR3 nucleotide sequence: TGTGCCAGCAGTTTATTACTAGCGGGAGAGGGGGCGTACAATGAGCAGTTCTTC.

The V and J genes are TRBV2 and TRBJ1-1; a weak D match, TRBD1 (6 bases). This CDR3 is 18 amino acids long. The germline V gene encodes CDR1 SNHLY and CDR2 FYNNEI. The ends were cut back, 1 base at V and 5 bases at J, with 23 bases in the middle. CDR3 sequence (DNA): TGTGCCAGCAGTGAAGAACTTCCGGAGGACAGCCCTGGGACTGAAGCTTTCTTT. Its translation is CASSEELPEDSPGTEAFF.

DNA for the CDR3: TGTGCCAGTAGTAGGCAGGGGGAAGACTATGGCTACACCTTC. Translating it yields CASSRQGEDYGYTF. The chain recombines TRBV19 with TRBJ1-2, with 7 bases identical to TRBD1. The CDR3 consists of 14 residues. Germline V gene lookup returns CDR1 LNHDA and CDR2 SQIVND (reference sequence). Trimming cost V 4 bases and J 3 bases; bases outside gene matches: 5.

This chain connects TRBV21-1 to TRBJ1-6; the D call TRBD1 from the table was never checked on the DNA. TRBV21-1 is a pseudogene locus. The CDR3 is 16 residues long. CDR3 in DNA: TGTGCCAGCAGCAAAGGAGGTAGCAGGGGTAATTCACCCCTCCACTTT. Its protein is CASSKGGSRGNSPLHF.

The chain uses TRBV9 and TRBJ2-2, with TRBD1 matching over 8 bases. The trim removed 5 bases at V and 7 bases at J, leaving 10 bases unmatched. The CDR3 is 15 amino acids. Looked up from germline, CDR1 is SGDLS and CDR2 is YYNGEE. CDR3 sequence: CASSPTTGGHGELFF. CDR3 DNA: TGTGCCAGCAGTCCAACAACAGGGGGACACGGGGAGCTGTTTTTT. The full variable domain, rest sourced from reference TRBV9 and TRBJ2-2, is DSGVTQTPKHLITATGQRVTLRCSPRSGDLSVYWYQQSLDQGLQFLIQYYNGEERAKGNILERFSAQQFPDLHSELNLSSLELGDSALYFCASSPTTGGHGELFFGEGSRLTVL.

This clone occurred a few times. The chain combines TRBV19 with TRBJ1-5, with a weak D call TRBD1 (6 bases). Trimming left V 6 bases short and J 4 bases short, with 16 bases between. Germline V gives CDR1 LNHDA, CDR2 SQIVND (reference sequence). This CDR3 is built from 15 residues. This CDR3 reads CASRQYREGNQPQHF. The CDR3 bases are TGTGCCAGTAGACAATACAGGGAGGGGAATCAGCCCCAGCATTTT.

The chain employs TRBV6-1 and TRBJ1-2; D gene uncertain. Trimming shortened V by 2 bases and J by 8 bases, and 15 bases separated the two germline ends. The CDR3 runs to 14 residues. Germline CDR1 and CDR2: MNHNS and SASEGT. The CDR3 reads CASSELQSGRGYTF. The CDR3 nucleotides are TGTGCCAGCAGTGAACTACAGTCCGGGAGAGGCTACACCTTC.

The V call is TRBV5-4, the J call TRBJ1-1; D gene ambiguous. The germline V gene encodes CDR1 SGHNT and CDR2 YYREEE (reference sequence). The CDR3 sequence is 15 residues long. Trimming removed 4 bases at V and 0 bases at J, with 13 bases between. This CDR3 is CASSITRRMNTEAFF. The CDR3 DNA reads as TGTGCCAGCAGCATTACGCGGAGAATGAACACTGAAGCTTTCTTT. Full variable domain (missing parts from reference TRBV5-4 and TRBJ1-1): ETGVTQSPTHLIKTRGQQVTLRCSSQSGHNTVSWYQQALGQGPQFIFQYYREEENGRGNFPPRFSGLQFPNYSSELNVNALELDDSALYLCASSITRRMNTEAFFGQGTRLTVV.

The chain links TRBV7-2 to TRBJ1-2, with D perhaps TRBD1 (6 bases). The length of the CDR3 is 17 residues. From germline, CDR1 is SGHTA and CDR2 FQGNSA. Trimming removed 5 bases at V and 2 bases at J, with 21 bases between. CDR3 region: CASSTRNVGGGNYGYTF. The CDR3 DNA follows: TGTGCCAGCAGCACACGCAATGTCGGGGGGGGCAACTATGGCTACACCTTC.

The V call is TRBV28, the J call TRBJ1-2; the D gene is possibly TRBD1 (6 bases). The V end was cut by 8 bases, the J end by 8 bases, with 15 bases between. The CDR3 runs 12 residues. Per the germline V gene, CDR1 is MDHEN and CDR2 is SYDVKM. The CDR3 spells CASGGPDGGYTF. The CDR3 DNA reads as TGTGCCAGCGGGGGCCCGGACGGCGGCTACACCTTC.

V is TRBV2 and J is TRBJ2-2; D not resolved. This CDR3 comprises 13 residues. V was cut by 7 bases and J by 4 bases, with 10 bases left in between. Germline V gene data show CDR1 as SNHLY and CDR2 as FYNNEI. For the CDR3, the DNA is TGTGCCAGCATCCCGTTCGGCACCGGGGAGCTGTTTTTT. It is translated as CASIPFGTGELFF.

This chain uses TRBV2 with TRBJ1-6; possible D gene TRBD1, 6 bases. The V gene lost 6 bases and the J gene lost 7 bases, with 19 bases spanning the gap. This CDR3 spans 16 amino acids. Per the germline V gene, CDR1 is SNHLY and CDR2 is FYNNEI. DNA of the CDR3: TGTGCCAGCAGCACCGCAACAGGGTTGGGAAATTCACCCCTCCACTTT. It encodes CASSTATGLGNSPLHF.

The chain carries TRBV18 and TRBJ1-5; TRBD1 aligns across 9 bases. The germline V gene encodes CDR1 KGHSH and CDR2 LQKENI. The CDR3 runs to 14 residues. With 4 bases clipped from V and 6 bases from J, the junction kept 4 bases outside the gene matches. DNA of the CDR3: TGTGCCAGCTCACAAACAGGGGGCAGTCAGCCCCAGCATTTT. Translated: CASSQTGGSQPQHF. Looking up the rest from reference TRBV18 and TRBJ1-5 gives the full variable domain: NAGVMQNPRHLVRRRGQEARLRCSPMKGHSHVYWYRQLPEEGLKFMVYLQKENIIDESGMPKERFSAEFPKEGPSILRIQQVVRGDSAAYFCASSQTGGSQPQHFGDGTRLSIL.

This clone was observed a handful of times. The chain joins TRBV28 to TRBJ2-1; TRBD2 matches at 12 bases. J was trimmed by 9 bases and V by 5 bases; bases with no gene match: 5. Germline lookup yields CDR1 MDHEN and CDR2 SYDVKM. There are 14 residues in the CDR3. The CDR3 protein is CASSLAGGDSEQFF. The CDR3 coding sequence is TGTGCCAGCAGTCTAGCGGGAGGGGATTCTGAGCAGTTCTTC.

The chain employs TRBV27 and TRBJ2-5, with TRBD2 matching over 12 bases. Germline CDR1 MNHEY, CDR2 SMNVEV (reference sequence). V shed 5 bases, J shed 5 bases, and the junction held 9 bases outside the gene matches. The CDR3 runs 16 residues. In nucleotides, the CDR3 is TGTGCCAGCAGTGAGACACTAGCGGGAGGTCGGGAGACCCAGTACTTC. Encoded protein: CASSETLAGGRETQYF.

This rearrangement joins TRBV6-5 to TRBJ1-2, with TRBD1 identical over 7 bases. This CDR3 spans 15 amino acids. Germline CDR1 MNHEY, CDR2 SVGAGI. J was trimmed by 0 bases and V by 9 bases; bases with no gene match: 10. CDR3 sequence: CASNLQGIANYGYTF. As DNA, the CDR3 is TGTGCCAGTAACTTACAGGGGATTGCTAACTATGGCTACACCTTC.

The chain employs TRBV19 and TRBJ2-1, with 9 bases fitting TRBD2. Germline CDR1 and CDR2: LNHDA and SQIVND (reference sequence). V gave up 5 bases and J gave up 7 bases; unmatched junction bases: 15. The CDR3 is 17 residues long. In nucleotides, the CDR3 is TGTGCCAGTAGTCCCCGCCCGGGGACTAGCCAGAGGAATGAGCAGTTCTTC. Translating it yields CASSPRPGTSQRNEQFF.

This rearrangement joins TRBV18 to TRBJ1-1; tentative D call: TRBD1 (6 bases). Looked up from germline, CDR1 is KGHSH and CDR2 is LQKENI. CDR3 size: 15 residues. Between the trimmed V and J ends, which lost 3 bases and 0 bases, there was a span of 11 bases. CDR3: CASSPEQGMNTEAFF. The CDR3 coding sequence is TGTGCCAGCTCACCCGAACAGGGAATGAACACTGAAGCTTTCTTT.

The chain recombines TRBV27 with TRBJ2-7; 7 nucleotides agree with TRBD2. With 2 bases clipped from V and 6 bases from J, the junction kept 7 bases outside the gene matches. The germline V gene encodes CDR1 MNHEY and CDR2 SMNVEV (reference sequence). The length of the CDR3 is 14 residues. The chain's CDR3 is CASSLMGGESEQYF. The CDR3 region has the DNA TGTGCCAGCAGTTTAATGGGGGGGGAGAGCGAGCAGTACTTC.

V usage is TRBV2 and J usage is TRBJ2-1; TRBD2 agrees at 10 bases. The J segment lost 4 bases and the V segment lost 6 bases, leaving 6 bases of the junction unmatched. The CDR3 sequence is 15 residues long. Germline CDR1 reads SNHLY; CDR2 reads FYNNEI. CDR3 in DNA: TGTGCCAGCAGCCCGGGACTAGCGAAGTACAATGAGCAGTTCTTC. This sequence encodes CASSPGLAKYNEQFF.

This clone has only one observation. The chain links TRBV18 to TRBJ2-3; 10 positions match TRBD2. V lost 6 bases to trimming and J lost 0 bases; unmatched junction nucleotides: 3. The length of the CDR3 is 15 residues. CDR1 and CDR2 (germline): KGHSH, LQKENI. The CDR3 is CASSSAGGSTDTQYF. CDR3 sequence (DNA): TGTGCCAGCTCTTCAGCGGGAGGGAGCACAGATACGCAGTATTTT.

This chain uses TRBV24-1 with TRBJ2-5, with 8 bases that match TRBD1. This CDR3 contains 17 residues. Germline V lookup: CDR1 KGHDR, CDR2 SFDVKD. Trimming removed 3 bases from V and 4 bases from J; junction bases left unmatched: 12. The DNA of the CDR3 is TGTGCCACCAGTGATCCAGAAGGACAGGGCCACGGAGAGACCCAGTACTTC. This encodes CATSDPEGQGHGETQYF.

V gene TRBV19 combines with J gene TRBJ2-1; TRBD2 matches 7 bases. The germline CDR1 and CDR2 sequences are LNHDA and SQIVND (reference sequence). J lost 0 bases, V lost 1 base, and 12 bases had no gene match. This CDR3 is 19 amino acids long. CDR3 DNA: TGTGCCAGTAGTATAGCTCATTCTAGCGGACCAAGCTCCTACAATGAGCAGTTCTTC. Translation: CASSIAHSSGPSSYNEQFF.

The chain joins TRBV3-1 (or the pseudogene TRBV3-2) to TRBJ2-5; weak D call: TRBD1 (6 bases). Trimming left V 4 bases short and J 3 bases short, with 18 bases between. The germline gives CDR1 LGHDT, CDR2 YNNKEL (reference sequence). This CDR3 comprises 16 residues. In DNA form, the CDR3 reads TGTGCCAGCAGCCCAAGTGGATCACAGGGAGAAGAGACCCAGTACTTC. Translated: CASSPSGSQGEETQYF.